This TCR beta chain was sequenced during a study of tumor-infiltrating lymphocytes in oesophageal squamous cell carcinoma. The germline gives CDR1 SGHTA, CDR2 FQGNSA. The V gene end was trimmed by 1 base and the J gene end by 2 bases; junction bases not matched to a gene: 9. The CDR3 runs 18 residues. TCRdb reprocessed the PCR reads via MiXCR and lists one record per CDR3 protein. The sample includes 20,000 or so distinct CDR3 sequences, around 41% of them seen just once. Sequenced: esophageal tumor tissue. The receptor's source is a male donor with esophageal squamous cell carcinoma. This rearrangement joins TRBV7-2 to TRBJ2-3; 10 bases line up with TRBD2. This CDR3 is CASSLEYGLAGDTDTQYF. The CDR3 nucleotides are TGTGCCAGCAGCTTAGAGTATGGGCTAGCGGGGGACACAGATACGCAGTATTTT.